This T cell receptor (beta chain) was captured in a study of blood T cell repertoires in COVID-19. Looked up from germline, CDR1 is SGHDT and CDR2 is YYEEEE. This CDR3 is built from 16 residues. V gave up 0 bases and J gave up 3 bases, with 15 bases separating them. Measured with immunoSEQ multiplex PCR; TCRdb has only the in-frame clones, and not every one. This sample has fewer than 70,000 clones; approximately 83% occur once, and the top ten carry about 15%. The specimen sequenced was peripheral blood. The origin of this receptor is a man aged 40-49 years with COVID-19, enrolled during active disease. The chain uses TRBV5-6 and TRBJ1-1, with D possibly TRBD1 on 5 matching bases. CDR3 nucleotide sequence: TGTGCCAGCAGCTTGGTCTGGGGCGGGGTGCACACTGAAGCTTTCTTT. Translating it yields CASSLVWGGVHTEAFF.